This TCR beta chain was retrieved from a study of spatial heterogeneity in lung cancer (dated by TCRdb to between 2019 and 2020). Regarding the complete study: Beta-chain transcripts were consistently detected in greater numbers than alpha-chain transcripts, which likely reflected higher beta-chain transcript abundance. In non-small cell lung cancer, the study quantitatively compared TCR alpha and beta repertoires across several tumor regions, matched nontumor lung, and blood. At surgery, fewer than 250 tumor regions, some 61 matched nontumor lung samples and 56 PBMC samples were TCR-sequenced for both alpha and beta chains. Nonsynonymous mutation counts, determined by whole-exome sequencing of tumor tissue, were related to features of the TCR repertoire. In the raw uncorrected reads, each unique combination of TCR and UMI appeared more than ten times on average. Paper-wide results and their limitations: Additional single-cell paired TCR alpha and beta sequencing was considered necessary to confirm, at a functional level, the hypothesis that regional TCRs recognize regional mutations.

On this clonotype itself: The clone's antigen remains unknown. No base quality values were provided; no much bigger clone lies one nucleotide off.

The germline V gene gives CDR1 as SGHDT and CDR2 as YYEEEE. Compared with germline, V lacks 0 bases and J lacks 3 bases; bases without a gene match: 3. The CDR3 holds 15 amino acids from the cysteine to the phenylalanine. Just the 45-base CDR3 DNA is kept, in frame starting at base 1. The label giving this sample's time point can be read as: sample taken at primary tumor resection. Without any cell sorting, TCR sequencing was performed on whole RNA extracted either from tumor and nontumor lung tissue or from cryopreserved PBMC samples. The donors were 70 or so patients from the lung TRACERx cohort who had early-stage, untreated non-small cell lung cancer. Patients were selected for TCR sequencing only if sufficient RNA was available from at least two tumor regions. Before selection, tumor and adjacent nontumor lung specimens were reviewed by a lung pathologist. The method behind the library was 5' RACE. Sequenced using a NextSeq 500. To allow correction of PCR and sequencing errors, the TCR library protocol tagged every TCR cDNA molecule with a unique molecular identifier. The paper's data handling went like this. TCR identification, UMI-based error correction and CDR3 extraction were all carried out with Decombinator tools. Expanded TCRs were defined as those above a frequency of 2 per 1,000, corresponding to the top 1% of the tumor frequency distribution. Renyi diversity was computed with the R vegan package after each repertoire had been subsampled 100 times to 5,000 TCRs. CDR3 similarity networks were built from amino acid triplet string-kernel similarity, with CDR3s being connected when pairwise similarity was above 0.82. Clones were called with MiXCR by TCRdb after fastp trimmed the public reads at Q25, and only in-frame beta chains were retained. Identical CDR3 proteins give one entry, which carries the most common genes and DNA. The V and J calls were determined by TCRdb, not by the authors. Within this sample are roughly 3,500 distinct CDR3 sequences, with roughly 24% of them counted one time only. The top ten clonotypes cover approximately 15% of the sample.

The chain is made from TRBV5-6 and TRBJ2-3, and 8 junctional nucleotides match TRBD1. This TCR was recovered from a male donor with early-stage non-small cell lung cancer. Sequencing was performed on normal lung tissue next to the tumor, taken at surgery. The CDR3 reads as follows: CASSLVDRATDTQYF. At the DNA level, the sequence is TGTGCCAGCAGCTTGGTGGACAGGGCGACAGATACGCAGTATTTT. Reference TRBV5-6 and TRBJ2-3 genes cover what lies past the CDR3, so the full variable domain is DAGVTQSPTHLIKTRGQQVTLRCSPKSGHDTVSWYQQALGQGPQFIFQYYEEEERQRGNFPDRFSGHQFPNYSSELNVNALLLGDSALYLCASSLVDRATDTQYFGPGTRLTVL.